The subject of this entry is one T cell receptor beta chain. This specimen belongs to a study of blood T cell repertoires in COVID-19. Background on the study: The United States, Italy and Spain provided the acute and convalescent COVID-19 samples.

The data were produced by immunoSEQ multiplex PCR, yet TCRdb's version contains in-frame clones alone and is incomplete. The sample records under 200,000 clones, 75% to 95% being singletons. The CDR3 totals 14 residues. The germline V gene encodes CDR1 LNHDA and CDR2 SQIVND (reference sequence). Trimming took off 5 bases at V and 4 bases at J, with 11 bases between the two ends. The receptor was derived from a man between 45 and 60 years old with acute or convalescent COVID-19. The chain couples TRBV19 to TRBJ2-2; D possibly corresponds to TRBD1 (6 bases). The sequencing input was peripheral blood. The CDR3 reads CASSLQGRTGELFF. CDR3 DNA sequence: TGTGCCAGTAGTTTGCAGGGGCGCACCGGGGAGCTGTTTTTT.